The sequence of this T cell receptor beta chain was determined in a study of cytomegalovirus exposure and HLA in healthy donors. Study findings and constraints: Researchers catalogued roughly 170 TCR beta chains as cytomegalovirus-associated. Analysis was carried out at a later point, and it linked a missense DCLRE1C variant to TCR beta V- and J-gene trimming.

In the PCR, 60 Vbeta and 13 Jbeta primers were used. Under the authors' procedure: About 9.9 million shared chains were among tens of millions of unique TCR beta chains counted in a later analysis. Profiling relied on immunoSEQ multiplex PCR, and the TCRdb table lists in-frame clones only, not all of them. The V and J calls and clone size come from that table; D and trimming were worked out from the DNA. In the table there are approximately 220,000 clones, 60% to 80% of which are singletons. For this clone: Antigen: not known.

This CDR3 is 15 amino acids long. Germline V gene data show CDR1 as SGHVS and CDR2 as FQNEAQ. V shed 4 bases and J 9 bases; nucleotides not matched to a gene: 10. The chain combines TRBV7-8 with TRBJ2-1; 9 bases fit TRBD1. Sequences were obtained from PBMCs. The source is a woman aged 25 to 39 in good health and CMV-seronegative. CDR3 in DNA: TGTGCCAGCAGCTCTTCCGGGACAGGGTCACTTGAGCAGTTCTTC. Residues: CASSSSGTGSLEQFF.